The source of this T cell receptor (beta chain) is a study of patients and donors after allogeneic stem cell transplantation. TCRdb recomputed calls from the RT-PCR reads with MiXCR, one row per CDR3 protein. Here the sample spans some 960,000 distinct CDR3 sequences, approximately 18% being singletons. CDR3 length: 14 residues. Germline CDR1 reads SGHVS; CDR2 reads FQNEAQ. The J segment lost 4 bases and the V segment lost 4 bases, leaving 5 bases of the junction unmatched. The chain couples TRBV7-8 to TRBJ1-2; 8 nucleotides match TRBD1. The sequenced material came from blood, either unsorted or a sorted T cell fraction (not recorded which). This receptor was obtained from a human donor who was either an allogeneic HSCT recipient or a stem cell or donor lymphocyte infusion donor (not recorded which). It is not recorded whose cells these are; they may come from a transplant donor. The CDR3 DNA sequence: TGTGCCAGCAGCTCTCGGACAGGGCGCTATGGCTACACCTTC. Its protein is CASSSRTGRYGYTF.